A single sample gave rise to the 18 T cell receptor beta chains below, sequenced in a study of blood T cell repertoires in COVID-19 (dated by TCRdb to the early 2020s). The library was produced with the immunoSEQ multiplex PCR assay. What TCRdb holds here is the immuneACCESS table cut down to in-frame rearrangements. Part of the clones is not present; checked against another copy, under half of the missing clones reflect an unresolved V gene, and the others are unexplained. Across this sample there are about 270,000 clones, with about 90% seen only once. 12% of the sample lies in the top ten. Sequencing used peripheral blood. Receptors were obtained from a woman aged 30 to 39 with COVID-19, enrolled during active disease.

The rearrangement links TRBV12-3 or TRBV12-4 to TRBJ1-5, with a weak D call TRBD1 (5 bases). The CDR3 spans 13 residues. Trimming shortened V by 5 bases and J by 4 bases, and 9 bases separated the two germline ends. The CDR3 sequence: CASSPDSNQPQHF. The CDR3 DNA is TGTGCCAGCAGTCCTGACAGTAATCAGCCCCAGCATTTT.

The chain is built from TRBV7-8 and TRBJ2-7, with TRBD2 as a possible D gene (6 bases). The length of the CDR3 is 14 residues. Between the trimmed V and J ends, which lost 1 base and 4 bases, there was a span of 11 bases. Germline CDR1 SGHVS, CDR2 FQNEAQ. CDR3 protein: CASSLGPGRYEQYF. The CDR3 DNA reads as TGTGCCAGCAGCTTAGGCCCAGGGAGGTACGAGCAGTACTTC.

This rearrangement joins TRBV5-6 to TRBJ2-1, with 13 nucleotides matching TRBD2. CDR3 size: 16 residues. Germline V gene lookup returns CDR1 SGHDT and CDR2 YYEEEE. The J segment lost 2 bases and the V segment lost 4 bases, leaving 3 bases of the junction unmatched. The CDR3 loop is CASSPGLAGTYNEQFF. The CDR3 coding sequence is TGTGCCAGCAGCCCGGGACTAGCGGGGACCTACAATGAGCAGTTCTTC.

This sequence joins TRBV3-1 (or the pseudogene TRBV3-2) and TRBJ2-3; TRBD2 agrees at 8 bases. The ends lost 7 bases at V and 15 bases at J; junction bases unmatched: 6. CDR3 length: 10 amino acids. CDR1 is LGHDT, CDR2 YNNKEL, per germline (reference sequence). CDR3 residues: CASNAGTSYF. The CDR3 DNA reads TGTGCCAGCAACGCCGGGACTAGTTATTTT.

The CDR3 protein is CASSVVARPDTQYF. The CDR3 nucleotides read TGTGCCAGCAGCGTAGTAGCGCGGCCAGATACGCAGTATTTT. This chain connects TRBV9 to TRBJ2-3; D may be TRBD2 (5 bases). The CDR3 loop spans 14 amino acids. Trimming took 0 bases from V and 4 from J, leaving 9 bases between them. Per germline, CDR1 SGDLS and CDR2 YYNGEE.

The chain employs TRBV4-1 and TRBJ2-5; TRBD2 agrees at 10 bases. CDR1 and CDR2 (germline): MGHRA, YSYEKL. CDR3 length: 17 amino acids. V gave up 5 bases and J gave up 5 bases; unmatched junction bases: 14. CDR3 in amino acids: CASSSLSSGGAGETQYF. The CDR3 DNA reads TGCGCCAGCAGCTCCCTATCGAGCGGGGGGGCCGGTGAGACCCAGTACTTC.

This chain joins TRBV27 and TRBJ2-3; TRBD2 matches at 14 bases. CDR1 MNHEY and CDR2 SMNVEV come from the germline V gene (reference sequence). Trimming at V came to 10 bases and at J to 6 bases, leaving 12 bases not matched to a gene. The CDR3 runs to 16 residues. The CDR3 spells CATIEGTSGGSDTQYF. CDR3 in DNA: TGTGCCACCATTGAAGGGACTAGCGGGGGATCGGATACGCAGTATTTT.

The chain combines TRBV10-3 with TRBJ1-2; 9 bases align to TRBD1. The CDR3 loop spans 16 amino acids. The germline V gene encodes CDR1 ENHRY and CDR2 SYGVKD. V shed 4 bases, J shed 4 bases, and the junction held 10 bases outside the gene matches. The CDR3 DNA sequence: TGTGCCATCAGTGGGGGCCTAACAGGGGGCGCCTATGGCTACACCTTC. It encodes CAISGGLTGGAYGYTF.

V is TRBV7-9 and J is TRBJ1-2; possible D gene TRBD1, 5 bases. Germline values: CDR1 SEHNR, CDR2 FQNEAQ (reference sequence). V was pared by 0 bases and J by 8 bases, with 19 bases between. This CDR3 contains 16 residues. CDR3 DNA sequence: TGTGCCAGCAGCTTAGCGTACGGACCCGGAGGGGCGGGCTACACCTTC. Its translation: CASSLAYGPGGAGYTF.

The chain carries TRBV30 and TRBJ2-1; 11 nucleotides match TRBD1. Germline V gene lookup returns CDR1 GTSNPN and CDR2 SVGIG (reference sequence). The CDR3 sequence is 14 residues long. The ends lost 4 bases at V and 7 bases at J; junction bases unmatched: 6. CDR3 coding DNA: TGTGCCTGGACGAGGACAGGGGGCCGGAATGAGCAGTTCTTC. This sequence encodes CAWTRTGGRNEQFF.

V usage is TRBV4-1 and J usage is TRBJ2-3; no clear D. This CDR3 spans 15 amino acids. Germline loops: CDR1 MGHRA, CDR2 YSYEKL. The V and J ends lost 1 base and 4 bases respectively, with 12 bases between them. The CDR3 sequence: CASSQATPRSDTQYF. DNA of the CDR3: TGCGCCAGCAGCCAAGCTACTCCCAGGTCAGATACGCAGTATTTT.

This clone was seen a handful of times. This sequence joins TRBV24-1 and TRBJ2-3, with D uncertain. CDR3 length equals 15 residues. V was shortened by 3 bases and J by 2 bases, with 11 bases between the two germline ends. Per the germline V gene, CDR1 is KGHDR and CDR2 is SFDVKD. CDR3 protein: CATSDATGPTDTQYF. CDR3 DNA sequence: TGTGCCACCAGTGATGCGACGGGTCCCACAGATACGCAGTATTTT.

On this clone: This sample also contains other DNA sequences that code for the same CDR3. The chain couples TRBV19 to TRBJ2-1, with D perhaps TRBD2 (6 bases). Germline-derived CDR1 and CDR2 are LNHDA and SQIVND (reference sequence). V was pared by 6 bases and J by 0 bases, with 12 bases between. The CDR3 extends over 15 amino acids. The CDR3 sequence: CASSLGGSSYNEQFF. CDR3 in DNA: TGTGCCAGTAGCCTGGGGGGTAGCTCCTACAATGAGCAGTTCTTC.

The chain is built from TRBV27 and TRBJ2-7, with D uncertain. There are 14 residues in the CDR3. Trimming cost V 5 bases and J 0 bases, with 11 bases left between them. CDR1 and CDR2 from the germline V gene are MNHEY and SMNVEV (reference sequence). The CDR3 loop reads CASSVGRYSYEQYF. The CDR3 DNA is TGTGCCAGCAGTGTCGGCAGGTACTCCTACGAGCAGTACTTC.

This clone was counted between two and nine times. The chain has TRBV7-9 and TRBJ2-1, with a possible D match to TRBD2 (5 bases). Trimming took 5 bases from V and 0 from J, leaving 14 bases between them. The germline gives CDR1 SEHNR, CDR2 FQNEAQ (reference sequence). The CDR3 runs 16 residues. The CDR3 sequence is CASSRRAVSSYNEQFF. The CDR3, as DNA: TGTGCCAGCAGCCGGCGGGCAGTTAGCTCCTACAATGAGCAGTTCTTC.

V gene TRBV19 combines with J gene TRBJ2-7, with 8 bases lining up with TRBD1. This CDR3 spans 15 amino acids. CDR1 is LNHDA, CDR2 SQIVND, per germline (reference sequence). With V trimmed by 3 bases and J by 2 bases, 6 bases remained unmatched. In nucleotides, the CDR3 is TGTGCCAGTAGTATCGGGACAGGCTCGACCTACGAGCAGTACTTC. Translating it yields CASSIGTGSTYEQYF. The full variable domain, in which reference TRBV19 and TRBJ2-7 provide the parts outside the CDR3, is DGGITQSPKYLFRKEGQNVTLSCEQNLNHDAMYWYRQDPGQGLRLIYYSQIVNDFQKGDIAEGYSVSREKKESFPLTVTSAQKNPTAFYLCASSIGTGSTYEQYFGPGTRLTVT.

The chain employs TRBV11-2 and TRBJ2-7; perhaps TRBD1 as D (5 bases). In germline, CDR1 is SGHAT, CDR2 FQNNGV. The CDR3 is 14 residues long. Trimming removed 3 bases from V and 4 bases from J, with 13 bases in between. CDR3 coding DNA: TGTGCCAGCAGCTTTAGGGCAGGGTGGTACGAGCAGTACTTC. As protein: CASSFRAGWYEQYF.

The chain joins TRBV13 to TRBJ2-3, with 9 bases that match TRBD2. V dropped 0 bases and J dropped 4; count of bases not matched to a gene: 5. Germline loops: CDR1 PRHDT, CDR2 FYEKMQ (reference sequence). This CDR3 has 16 residues. In nucleotides, the CDR3 is TGTGCCAGCAGCTTAGGGCCCGGCGGGGGGGCAGATACGCAGTATTTT. Translated: CASSLGPGGGADTQYF.